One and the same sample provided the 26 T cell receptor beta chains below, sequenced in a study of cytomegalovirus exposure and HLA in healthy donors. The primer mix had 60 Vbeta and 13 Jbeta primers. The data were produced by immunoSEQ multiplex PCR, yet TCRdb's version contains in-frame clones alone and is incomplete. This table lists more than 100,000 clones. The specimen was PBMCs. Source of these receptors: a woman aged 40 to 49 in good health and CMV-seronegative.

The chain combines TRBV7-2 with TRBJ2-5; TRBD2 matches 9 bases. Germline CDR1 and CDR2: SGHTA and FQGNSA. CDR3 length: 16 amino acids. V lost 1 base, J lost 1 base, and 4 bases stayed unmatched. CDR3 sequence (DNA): TGTGCCAGCAGCTTAGTCGCTAGCGGGGTCCAAGAGACCCAGTACTTC. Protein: CASSLVASGVQETQYF.

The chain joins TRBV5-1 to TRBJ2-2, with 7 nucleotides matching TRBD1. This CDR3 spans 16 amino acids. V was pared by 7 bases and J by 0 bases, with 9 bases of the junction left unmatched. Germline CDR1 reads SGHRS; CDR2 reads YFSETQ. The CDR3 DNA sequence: TGCGCCAGCGCGGTGGGGACAGCCGCGAACACCGGGGAGCTGTTTTTT. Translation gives CASAVGTAANTGELFF.

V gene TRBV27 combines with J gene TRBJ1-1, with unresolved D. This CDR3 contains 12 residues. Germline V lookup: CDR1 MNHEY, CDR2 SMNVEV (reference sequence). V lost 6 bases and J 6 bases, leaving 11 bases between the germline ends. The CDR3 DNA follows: TGTGCCAGCAGGGCTAGAATGGCTGAAGCTTTCTTT. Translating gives CASRARMAEAFF.

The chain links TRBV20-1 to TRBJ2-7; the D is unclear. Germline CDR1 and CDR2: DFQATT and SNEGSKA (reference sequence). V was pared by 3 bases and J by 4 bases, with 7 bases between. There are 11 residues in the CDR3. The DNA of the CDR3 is TGCAGTGCTAGTCCCCATTACGAGCAGTACTTC. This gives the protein CSASPHYEQYF.

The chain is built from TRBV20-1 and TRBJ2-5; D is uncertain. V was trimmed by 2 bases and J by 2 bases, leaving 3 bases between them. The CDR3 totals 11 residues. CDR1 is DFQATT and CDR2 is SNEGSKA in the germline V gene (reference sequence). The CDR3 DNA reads TGCAGTGCTAGACCACAAGAGACCCAGTACTTC. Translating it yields CSARPQETQYF.

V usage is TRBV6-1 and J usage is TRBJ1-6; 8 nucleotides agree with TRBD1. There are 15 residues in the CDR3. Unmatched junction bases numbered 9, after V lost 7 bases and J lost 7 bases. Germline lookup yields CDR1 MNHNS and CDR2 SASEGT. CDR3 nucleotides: TGTGCCAGCATTTCGGTGCAGGGGGCGAATTCACCCCTCCACTTT. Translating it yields CASISVQGANSPLHF.

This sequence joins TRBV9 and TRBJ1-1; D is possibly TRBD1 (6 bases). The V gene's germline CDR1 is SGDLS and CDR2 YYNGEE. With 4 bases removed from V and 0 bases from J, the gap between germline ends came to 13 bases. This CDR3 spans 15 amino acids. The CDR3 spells CASSLRGSLNTEAFF. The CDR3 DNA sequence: TGTGCCAGCAGCCTAAGGGGGTCCTTGAACACTGAAGCTTTCTTT.

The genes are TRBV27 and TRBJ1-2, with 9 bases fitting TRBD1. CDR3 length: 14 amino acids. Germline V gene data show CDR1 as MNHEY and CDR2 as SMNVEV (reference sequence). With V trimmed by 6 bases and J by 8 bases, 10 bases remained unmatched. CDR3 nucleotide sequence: TGTGCCAGCAGCCGGAACAGGGGGCGCTGGGGCTACACCTTC. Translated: CASSRNRGRWGYTF.

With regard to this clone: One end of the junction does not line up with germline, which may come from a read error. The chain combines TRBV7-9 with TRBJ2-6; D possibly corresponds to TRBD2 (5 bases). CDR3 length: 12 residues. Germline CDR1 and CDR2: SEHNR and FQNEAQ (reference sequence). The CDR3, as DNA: TGTGCCAGCAGCTTAGATGGAGGCAGCCCCCGTTTC. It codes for CASSLDGGSPRF.

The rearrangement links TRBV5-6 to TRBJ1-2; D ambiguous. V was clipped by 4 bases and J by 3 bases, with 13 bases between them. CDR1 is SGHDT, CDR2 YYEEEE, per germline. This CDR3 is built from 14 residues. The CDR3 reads CASSREEGYYGYTF. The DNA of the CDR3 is TGTGCCAGCAGCCGAGAAGAGGGCTACTATGGCTACACCTTC.

CDR3 in amino acids: CASSGNRITEAFF. The CDR3 DNA reads TGTGCCAGCAGCGGCAACAGAATCACTGAAGCTTTCTTT. V is TRBV9 and J is TRBJ1-1; D is unclear. CDR3 length: 13 residues. The germline V and J ends were trimmed by 3 bases and 4 bases, with 10 bases remaining between them. The germline gives CDR1 SGDLS, CDR2 YYNGEE.

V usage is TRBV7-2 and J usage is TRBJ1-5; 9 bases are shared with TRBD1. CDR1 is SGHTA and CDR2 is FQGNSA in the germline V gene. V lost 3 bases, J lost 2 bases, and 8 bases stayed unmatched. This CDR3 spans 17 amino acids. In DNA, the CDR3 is TGTGCCAGCAGCTTGTTGGGACAGGGACGCGGCAATCAGCCCCAGCATTTT. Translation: CASSLLGQGRGNQPQHF.

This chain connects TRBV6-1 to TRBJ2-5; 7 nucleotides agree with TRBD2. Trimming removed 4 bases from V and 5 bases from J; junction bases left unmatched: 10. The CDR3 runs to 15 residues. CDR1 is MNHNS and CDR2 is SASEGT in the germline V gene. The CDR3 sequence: CASSVGSSGGETQYF. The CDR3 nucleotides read TGTGCCAGCAGTGTGGGGTCTAGCGGCGGGGAGACCCAGTACTTC.

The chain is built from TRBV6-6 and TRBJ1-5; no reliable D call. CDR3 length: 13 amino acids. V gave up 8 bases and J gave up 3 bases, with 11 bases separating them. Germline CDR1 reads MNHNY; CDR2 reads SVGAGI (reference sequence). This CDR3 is CASRPGPNQPQHF. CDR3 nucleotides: TGTGCCAGCCGGCCAGGTCCCAATCAGCCCCAGCATTTT.

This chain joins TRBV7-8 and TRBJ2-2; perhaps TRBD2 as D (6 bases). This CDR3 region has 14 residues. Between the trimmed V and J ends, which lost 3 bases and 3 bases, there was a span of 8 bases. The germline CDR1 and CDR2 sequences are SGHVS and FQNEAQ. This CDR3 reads CASSLGLYTGELFF. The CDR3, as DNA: TGTGCCAGCAGCTTGGGACTCTACACCGGGGAGCTGTTTTTT.

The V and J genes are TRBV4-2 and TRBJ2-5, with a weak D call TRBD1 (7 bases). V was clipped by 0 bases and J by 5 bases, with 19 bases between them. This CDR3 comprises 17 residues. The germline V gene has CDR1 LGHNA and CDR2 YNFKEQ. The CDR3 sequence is CASSQEGATGRSETQYF. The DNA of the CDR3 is TGTGCCAGCAGCCAAGAGGGAGCGACAGGGAGGTCGGAGACCCAGTACTTC.

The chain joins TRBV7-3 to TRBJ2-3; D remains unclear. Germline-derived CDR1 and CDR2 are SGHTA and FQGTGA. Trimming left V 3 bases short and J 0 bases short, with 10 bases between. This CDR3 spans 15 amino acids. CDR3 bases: TGTGCCAGCAGCTTGAATGGAGATAGCACAGATACGCAGTATTTT. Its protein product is CASSLNGDSTDTQYF.

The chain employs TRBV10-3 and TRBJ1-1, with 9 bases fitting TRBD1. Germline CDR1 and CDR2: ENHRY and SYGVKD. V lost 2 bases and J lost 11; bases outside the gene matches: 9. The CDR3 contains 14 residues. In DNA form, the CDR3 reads TGTGCCATCAGTGAGGGACAGGGGACGGTGCGGGCTTTCTTT. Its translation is CAISEGQGTVRAFF.

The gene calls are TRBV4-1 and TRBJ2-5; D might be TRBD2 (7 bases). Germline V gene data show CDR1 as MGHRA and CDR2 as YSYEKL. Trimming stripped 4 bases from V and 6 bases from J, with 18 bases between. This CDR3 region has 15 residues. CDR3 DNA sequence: TGCGCCAGCAGCCCCACCGGGGGGCCCGGCCAGACCCAGTACTTC. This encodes CASSPTGGPGQTQYF.

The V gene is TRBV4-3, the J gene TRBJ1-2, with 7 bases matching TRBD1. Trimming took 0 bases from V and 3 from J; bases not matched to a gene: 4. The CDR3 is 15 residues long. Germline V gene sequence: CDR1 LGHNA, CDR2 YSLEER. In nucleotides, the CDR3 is TGCGCCAGCAGCCAAGAATACCAGGGGGACTATGGCTACACCTTC. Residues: CASSQEYQGDYGYTF.

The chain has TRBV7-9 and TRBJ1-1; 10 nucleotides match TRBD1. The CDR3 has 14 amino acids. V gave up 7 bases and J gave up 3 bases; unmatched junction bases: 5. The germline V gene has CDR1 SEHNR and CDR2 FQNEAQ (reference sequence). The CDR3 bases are TGTGCCAGCACCCAGGACAGGGGGGACACTGAAGCTTTCTTT. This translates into CASTQDRGDTEAFF.

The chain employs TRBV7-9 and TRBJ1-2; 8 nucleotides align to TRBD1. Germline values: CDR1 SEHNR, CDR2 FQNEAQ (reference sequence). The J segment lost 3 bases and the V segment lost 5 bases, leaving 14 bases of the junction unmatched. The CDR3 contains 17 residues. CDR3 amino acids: CASSLQAGTGLDYGYTF. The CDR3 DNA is TGTGCCAGCAGCCTACAGGCCGGGACAGGTCTCGACTATGGCTACACCTTC.

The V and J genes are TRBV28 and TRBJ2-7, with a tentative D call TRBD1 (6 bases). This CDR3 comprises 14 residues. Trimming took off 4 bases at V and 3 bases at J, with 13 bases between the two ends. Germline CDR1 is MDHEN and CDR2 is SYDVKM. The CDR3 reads CASSSTGSGYEQYF. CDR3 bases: TGTGCCAGCAGTTCAACAGGGTCAGGCTACGAGCAGTACTTC.

The CDR3 loop is CASSTQGSGLYEQYF. The CDR3 nucleotides read TGTGCCAGCAGTACACAGGGGAGCGGACTCTACGAGCAGTACTTC. The V and J genes are TRBV28 and TRBJ2-7; 7 bases match TRBD1. This CDR3 spans 15 amino acids. Trimming removed 5 bases from V and 3 bases from J; junction bases left unmatched: 10. CDR1 is MDHEN and CDR2 is SYDVKM in the germline V gene.

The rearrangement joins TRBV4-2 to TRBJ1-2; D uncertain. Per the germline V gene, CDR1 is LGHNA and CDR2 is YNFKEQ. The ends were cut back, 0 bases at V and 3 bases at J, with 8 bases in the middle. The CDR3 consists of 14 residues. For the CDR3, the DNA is TGTGCCAGCAGCCAAGATATTGCAGACTATGGCTACACCTTC. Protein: CASSQDIADYGYTF.

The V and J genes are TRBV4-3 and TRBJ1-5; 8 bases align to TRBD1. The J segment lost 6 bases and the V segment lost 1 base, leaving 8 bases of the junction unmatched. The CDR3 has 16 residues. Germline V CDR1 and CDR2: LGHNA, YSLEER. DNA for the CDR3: TGCGCCAGCAGCCAAGCCTCAGGGGGCTCGGGTCAGCCCCAGCATTTT. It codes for CASSQASGGSGQPQHF.